A single sample gave rise to the 21 T cell receptor beta chains below, sequenced in a study of T cell repertoires in cytomegalovirus infection (dated by TCRdb to between 2019 and 2020). The sample's treatment or condition label, decoded: in vitro stimulation with specific CMV peptide epitopes to enrich CMV-specific T cells. Instrument used: Illumina HiSeq 1500. Through fastp at Q25 and MiXCR, TCRdb rebuilt clones from the public reads, retaining in-frame beta chains. Each record represents a unique CDR3 protein, reported with the most common genes and DNA among its rows. The sample yields hundreds of thousands of distinct CDR3 sequences; 32% were counted once. 9.5% to 15% of the sample is taken by the ten largest. For these TCRs, the target antigens are not known. The sequences come from cultured CD8+ T cells from PBMCs, collected from culture after CMV antigen stimulation. The receptors here all came from a human donor in good health (CMV status not recorded). Some clones in this sample may be carry-over from other donors' samples.

The rearrangement links TRBV6-5 to TRBJ2-5, with 8 bases identical to TRBD2. Germline lookup yields CDR1 MNHEY and CDR2 SVGAGI. V gave up 0 bases and J gave up 2 bases; unmatched junction bases: 11. The CDR3 extends over 18 amino acids. CDR3 loop: CASSYSTFQRGTQETQYF. In nucleotides, the CDR3 is TGTGCCAGCAGTTACTCGACATTCCAGCGGGGGACACAAGAGACCCAGTACTTC.

This clonotype was found a few times. V gene TRBV9 combines with J gene TRBJ2-3; D is undetermined. Germline values: CDR1 SGDLS, CDR2 YYNGEE. CDR3 length: 12 amino acids. V lost 4 bases to trimming and J lost 4 bases, with 7 bases between them. This chain's CDR3 is CASSSSADTQYF. CDR3 sequence (DNA): TGTGCCAGCAGCTCCTCGGCAGATACGCAGTATTTT.

The rearrangement links TRBV5-6 to TRBJ1-2; TRBD1 aligns across 7 bases. Germline V gives CDR1 SGHDT, CDR2 YYEEEE. The CDR3 has 15 residues. The V gene end was trimmed by 0 bases and the J gene end by 5 bases; junction bases not matched to a gene: 7. The CDR3 region has the DNA TGTGCCAGCAGCTTGGGCCAGGGGGGATTGTATGGCTACACCTTC. This encodes CASSLGQGGLYGYTF. The variable domain in full, with the rest retrieved from reference TRBV5-6 and TRBJ1-2, is DAGVTQSPTHLIKTRGQQVTLRCSPKSGHDTVSWYQQALGQGPQFIFQYYEEEERQRGNFPDRFSGHQFPNYSSELNVNALLLGDSALYLCASSLGQGGLYGYTFGSGTRLTVV.

V and J are TRBV7-9 and TRBJ2-2, with D possibly matching TRBD1 (6 bases). V lost 2 bases and J lost 3, with 16 bases in between. In germline, CDR1 is SEHNR, CDR2 FQNEAQ (reference sequence). This CDR3 comprises 17 residues. CDR3 sequence reads: CASSLKAGDTYTGELFF. The DNA for the CDR3 is TGTGCCAGCAGCTTAAAGGCAGGGGACACATACACCGGGGAGCTGTTTTTT.

The table lists this clonotype with a few counts. The V call is TRBV12-3 or TRBV12-4, the J call TRBJ2-5; TRBD2 agrees at 8 bases. J gave up 4 bases and V 5 bases, and 9 bases lay outside the gene matches. The CDR3 is made up of 15 amino acids. The CDR3 region is CASSPSWAGGETQYF. In nucleotides, the CDR3 is TGTGCCAGCAGTCCCTCGTGGGCGGGGGGAGAGACCCAGTACTTC.

This chain joins TRBV28 and TRBJ1-1; D unresolved. The germline V gene has CDR1 MDHEN and CDR2 SYDVKM. Deletions cut 3 bases from V and 4 bases from J, with 15 bases between. The CDR3 sequence is 15 residues long. The CDR3 loop reads CASSLDKRQTTEAFF. CDR3 in DNA: TGTGCCAGCAGTTTGGATAAGCGGCAGACCACTGAAGCTTTCTTT.

The chain recombines TRBV12-3 or TRBV12-4 with TRBJ1-2; maybe TRBD1 (6 bases). Trimming cost V 3 bases and J 8 bases, with 13 bases left between them. The CDR3 is made up of 13 amino acids. The CDR3 DNA reads as TGTGCCAGCAGTTTCCCTACAGGGAACGGCTACACCTTC. This codes for CASSFPTGNGYTF.

Many counts were recorded for this clonotype. The CDR3 loop is CASSASRVANEKLFF. The CDR3 DNA sequence: TGTGCCAGCAGCGCAAGCAGGGTGGCTAATGAAAAACTGTTTTTT. The chain has TRBV7-6 and TRBJ1-4, with D perhaps matching TRBD1 (5 bases). The CDR3 covers 15 residues. Germline assignment: CDR1 SGHVS and CDR2 FNYEAQ. V lost 5 bases and J 3 bases, leaving 13 bases between the germline ends.

Worth noting for this clonotype: Compared with germline, one end of the junction differs, possibly owing to a read error. The chain combines TRBV7-3 with TRBJ2-5, with D maybe TRBD1 (5 bases). Germline assignment: CDR1 SGHTA and CDR2 FQGTGA. The CDR3 spans 19 residues. For the CDR3, the DNA is TGTGTCAGCAGACCCAAGGGGTTCTCCGGGCCACCGCGGTCGGAGACCCAGTACTTC. This sequence encodes CVSRPKGFSGPPRSETQYF.

The V and J genes are TRBV6-2 or TRBV6-3 and TRBJ2-7; the D gene is possibly TRBD1 (6 bases). This CDR3 has 13 amino acids. Germline-derived CDR1 and CDR2 are MNHEY and SVGEGT. V was pared by 8 bases and J by 5 bases, with 16 bases between. The DNA for the CDR3 is TGTGCCAGCGGAACTACAGGGCGCAACGAGCAGTACGTC. It translates to CASGTTGRNEQYV.

This clonotype occurred a few times. J is TRBJ2-5 and V is TRBV4-1; no reliable D call. There are 13 residues in the CDR3. V lost 0 bases, J lost 3 bases, and 5 bases lay in between. Germline lookup yields CDR1 MGHRA and CDR2 YSYEKL. The CDR3 loop is CASSQEVEETQYF. The CDR3 DNA follows: TGCGCCAGCAGCCAAGAAGTGGAAGAGACCCAGTACTTC.

The V call is TRBV20-1, the J call TRBJ1-4; 7 positions agree with TRBD1. This CDR3 spans 18 amino acids. CDR1 is DFQATT and CDR2 is SNEGSKA in the germline V gene (reference sequence). V lost 2 bases and J lost 0; bases outside the gene matches: 12. The CDR3 DNA reads as TGCAGTGCTAGATACACGGGACAGCTCCTTGCAACTAATGAAAAACTGTTTTTT. Protein: CSARYTGQLLATNEKLFF.

This chain links TRBV27 with TRBJ1-2; 8 bases align to TRBD1. The V and J ends lost 4 bases and 7 bases, in that order; junction bases with no gene match: 8. Germline V gives CDR1 MNHEY, CDR2 SMNVEV (reference sequence). The CDR3 consists of 14 residues. The CDR3 spells CASSSARTGFGYTF. The CDR3 DNA is TGTGCCAGCAGTTCAGCGAGGACAGGGTTTGGCTACACCTTC.

Many counts were recorded for this clonotype. The J gene is TRBJ2-3, the V gene TRBV20-1, with D perhaps matching TRBD1 (6 bases). V was trimmed by 0 bases and J by 3 bases, leaving 13 bases between them. Germline V lookup: CDR1 DFQATT, CDR2 SNEGSKA (reference sequence). The CDR3 is made up of 15 amino acids. The CDR3 DNA sequence: TGCAGTGCTAGAGATAGGAGGACAGCGACAGATACGCAGTATTTT. Protein product: CSARDRRTATDTQYF.

A few counts support this clonotype. The chain is built from TRBV20-1 and TRBJ1-5; the D gene is possibly TRBD1 (5 bases). Germline V gene data show CDR1 as DFQATT and CDR2 as SNEGSKA (reference sequence). Deletions cut 6 bases from V and 5 bases from J, with 11 bases between. There are 12 residues in the CDR3. CDR3 loop: CSALQGYQPQHF. Here the CDR3 DNA reads TGCAGTGCACTTCAGGGTTATCAGCCCCAGCATTTT.

This clonotype was seen a handful of times. The J gene is TRBJ2-2, the V gene TRBV6-1; D is unclear. With 7 bases removed from V and 0 bases from J, the gap between germline ends came to 18 bases. Germline values: CDR1 MNHNS, CDR2 SASEGT. This CDR3 region has 17 residues. The CDR3 reads CASILRMAYANTGELFF. As DNA, the CDR3 is TGTGCCAGCATCCTCCGGATGGCCTATGCGAACACCGGGGAGCTGTTTTTT.

The rearrangement uses TRBV9 and TRBJ1-2; the D gene is possibly TRBD1 (5 bases). With 4 bases removed from V and 5 bases from J, the gap between germline ends came to 21 bases. In germline, CDR1 is SGDLS, CDR2 YYNGEE. The CDR3 covers 16 residues. The CDR3 sequence is CASSPGSNLKGYGYTF. Here the CDR3 DNA reads TGTGCCAGCAGCCCCGGGAGTAACCTGAAGGGGTATGGCTACACCTTC.

Comment on this clonotype: This may be a read error, as it is one base from a much larger clone. The chain carries TRBV12-3 or TRBV12-4 and TRBJ2-3, with D perhaps TRBD2 (7 bases). The CDR3 totals 14 residues. CDR3 loop: CTSRNGGAGDTQYF. The CDR3, as DNA: TGTACCAGCCGCAATGGGGGGGCCGGAGATACGCAGTATTTT.

This clonotype appeared many times. The V gene is TRBV7-2, the J gene TRBJ2-1; tentative D call: TRBD2 (5 bases). There are 16 residues in the CDR3. The V and J ends lost 1 base and 7 bases respectively, with 17 bases between them. Germline CDR1 SGHTA, CDR2 FQGNSA. In DNA form, the CDR3 reads TGTGCCAGCAGCTTAGATGGTAGCGTAGTTCTTAATGAGCAGTTCTTC. Translating gives CASSLDGSVVLNEQFF.

This clonotype was seen more than once but under ten times. The V gene is TRBV11-2, the J gene TRBJ1-1, with 8 nucleotides matching TRBD1. This CDR3 comprises 15 residues. Germline CDR1 SGHAT, CDR2 FQNNGV. V shed 6 bases, J shed 7 bases, and the junction held 13 bases outside the gene matches. The CDR3 nucleotides are TGTGCCAGCAGGTCCTGGGATGACAGGGGAAGTGAAGCTTTCTTT. Its translation is CASRSWDDRGSEAFF.

The table lists this clonotype with a few counts. V gene TRBV11-3 combines with J gene TRBJ2-3; TRBD2 aligns across 10 bases. Trimming at V came to 4 bases and at J to 2 bases, leaving 9 bases not matched to a gene. The CDR3 is made up of 17 amino acids. The germline V gene encodes CDR1 SGHNT and CDR2 YENEEA. CDR3 sequence reads: CASSSYSGGLFTDTQYF. The CDR3 DNA is TGTGCCAGCAGCTCCTATAGCGGGGGGCTTTTCACAGATACGCAGTATTTT.